Described below is a single TCR beta chain sequence and its context. It has no known antigen specificity. No base quality values were provided; no much bigger clone lies one nucleotide off. The sample comes from a study of T cell responses to AZD1222 COVID-19 vaccine (dated by TCRdb to the early 2020s). Some background on the complete study: TCR sequencing covered fewer than 250 trial participants: nearly 210 given two doses of AZD1222 and approximately 25 given two doses of MenACWY control vaccine. Enrollment into the trials was organized by age into subgroups of 18-55, 56-69 and 70-plus years, and those subgroups contained approximately 160, 26 and 62 TCR-sequenced participants, respectively.

According to the study, the label for this sample's time point signals: about 28 days (+/-7) after the second vaccine dose. AZD1222 recipients given second doses at about 4 weeks or at about 12 weeks were pooled, since spike-specific TCR depth and breadth were not found to differ between the two schedules. The vaccinee samples were drawn from two UK trials, COV001 and COV002, one of which was a single-blind randomized controlled phase 2/3 trial testing AZD1222 (ChAdOx1 nCoV-19) in healthy adults. For TCRbeta chain sequencing, PBMC samples from trial participants were taken at day 0 and at day 28 after the second dose. The CDR3 regions of human TCRbeta chains were analyzed by immunosequencing. The authors' pipeline ran thus. Repertoire TCRs were checked for matches against a reference library of SARS-CoV-2-specific TCRs that had been generated using the MIRA antigen-specificity platform. Breadth was defined as the fraction of unique TCRs that were SARS-CoV-2-associated. Depth was defined as the fraction of total T cells that were SARS-CoV-2-associated. Using the MIRA data, each spike-specific TCR was mapped to the spike region that the TCR reacts to and placed in a CD4 or CD8 class. Log10-transformed breadth and depth values were compared by one-way ANOVA with Sidak's multiple comparisons tests. This immuneACCESS table, as held by TCRdb, lists in-frame sequences with V and J called but not all clones. Of the missing ones, under half trace to an unresolved V gene in checked studies; the others have no known cause. The DNA gave D and trimming, while V, J and clone size come from that table. The sample includes some 180,000 clones, with approximately 94% observed a single time. The ten largest clones represent approximately 1.5% of the sample.

The germline V gene specifies MDHEN as CDR1 and SYDVKM as CDR2. Including the terminal cysteine and phenylalanine, the CDR3 comprises 13 residues. The DNA shown is the 39-base CDR3, in frame from base 1. Ends trimmed: V by 5 bases, J by 4 bases; bases unmatched to a gene: 5. What the study reported, not specific to this receptor: Reportedly, almost half of the unique spike-specific TCRs recognized epitopes lying outside the regions that are mutated in the B.1.351 and B.1.1.7 variants. After two AZD1222 doses, spike-specific TCR breadth and depth were significantly higher than at day 0 and than in MenACWY recipients. Because no day 14 peak-response samples were available, the repertoires could be characterized only after the peak T cell response. Only a handful of AZD1222 recipients were SARS-CoV-2 seropositive at baseline, limiting conclusions about previously exposed vaccinees. Participants were mostly white British, with more females than males. The authors suggested clonal diversity may have been underestimated. The vaccine-associated CD4 TCRs covered the entire spike protein, and the dominant responses fell in regions 160-218 and 743-854. In the small 56-69-year group, the increase in depth fell short of significance, most likely because of low power.

The TCR was taken from an adult who received the AZD1222 COVID-19 vaccine. The chain was built from TRBV28 and TRBJ2-7; TRBD2 matches 7 bases in the middle. The starting material was peripheral blood, obtained 28 days after the second AZD1222 dose. The CDR3 protein: CASSEISGYEQYF. Here is the DNA: TGTGCCAGCAGTGAGATTAGCGGGTACGAGCAGTACTTC.